This T cell receptor beta chain comes out of a study of T cell clones after liver transplantation. As for the study in general: TCRbeta sequencing after a pre-transplant mixed lymphocyte reaction identified graft-donor-reactive clones, later tracked in post-transplant blood. At least one year of complete immunosuppression withdrawal without enzymes over twice normal defined tolerance. Standard immunosuppression, with no induction, continued until 12-24 months after transplant.

CDR3 size: 14 residues. The V gene's germline CDR1 is LNHDA and CDR2 SQIVND (reference sequence). The germline V and J ends were trimmed by 6 bases and 1 base, with 11 bases remaining between them. General study findings and limits: Rather than being deleted, graft donor-reactive T cells may have moved into the graft.

On this clone: The antigen remains unidentified.

Sequencing used immunoSEQ multiplex PCR; TCRdb keeps in-frame clones, though not all of them. This sample has 60,000 or so clones; over 70% occur once, and the top ten carry 15%. V and J are TRBV19 and TRBJ2-3; D possibly corresponds to TRBD1 (5 bases). This material consisted of CD4+ T cells from blood, taken before liver transplant. The sequence was obtained from a human donor who received a liver transplant. CDR3 residues: CASRTLGRTDTQYF. The CDR3 region has the DNA TGTGCCAGTAGAACCCTGGGGCGCACAGATACGCAGTATTTT.